The TCR beta chain under discussion was sequenced for a study of regulatory dendritic cells for organ transplantation. Produced via immunoSEQ multiplex PCR; TCRdb's table is partial and in-frame only. The table lists under 35,000 clones, roughly 84% of them singletons. This CDR3 spans 15 amino acids. V lost 0 bases to trimming and J lost 3 bases, with 10 bases between them. The clonotype comes from a human donor in good health. The sequencing sample was made of naive CD8+ T cells from blood. Regarding subset: CD45RA+ naive T cells. The rearrangement uses TRBV5-3 and TRBJ1-5, with D hard to call. TRBV5-3 is noted as an ORF with a role that remains uncertain. The CDR3 protein is CARSLDQALNQPQHF. In nucleotides, the CDR3 is TGTGCCAGAAGCTTGGACCAGGCCCTCAATCAGCCCCAGCATTTT.